This is a list of T cell receptor beta chains from one sample in a study of cytomegalovirus exposure and HLA in healthy donors. Sequencing was performed with immunoSEQ multiplex PCR; in TCRdb, only in-frame clones are kept and a portion is missing. The table has 150,000 to 200,000 clones, around 75% seen once. Sequencing input: PBMCs. The receptors here all came from a male donor in good health and CMV-seronegative. Each CDR3 is given with its conserved first and last residue.

TRBV30,CAWEAGSYNEQFF
TRBV5-1,CASSTDSSNSPLHF
TRBV25-1,CASSEIQGLGDEQFF
TRBV18,CASSAGDTQYF
TRBV30,CAWSATGLSYEQYF
TRBV5-1,CASSQGQGAYEQYF
TRBV27,CASSLSTANTGELFF
TRBV6-6,CASSSKPDTQYF
TRBV6-5,CASRYGTEYNEQFF
TRBV4-1,CASSHVGGGREQFF
TRBV5-1,CASSFDGGGSAFF
TRBV2,CATITDRVNTEAFF
TRBV28,CASSFLAGGTDHTDTQYF
TRBV29-1,CSARQGSTDTQYF
TRBV6-5,CASSYSLQNTPYEQYF
TRBV9,CASSAYGGTEAFF
TRBV4-3,CASSQDAGVGNTIYF
TRBV2,CASKAVVLVGDTQYF
TRBV5-1,CASSLAGDYYEQYF
TRBV27,CASSTYTGDGLAQPQHF
TRBV6-4,CATGPGTKSYEQYF
TRBV11-2,CASGSGNTIYF
TRBV30,CAWSPGQGGQPQHF
TRBV29-1,CSVDRQGDYGYTF
TRBV19,CASQGGNYQPQHF
TRBV30,CAWSWTGSDTQYF
TRBV19,CASRGTGRGEKLFF
TRBV28,CASSFTGANYGYTF
TRBV6-1,CASSEILTGTGYTGELFF
TRBV6-5,CASMATSGGAKEQFF
TRBV6-1,CASSESPGNQPQHF
TRBV28,CASRGTGSQPQHF
TRBV6-6,CATRSYSNQPQHF
TRBV30,CAWSPSRGRANTEAFF
TRBV27,CASSPLGGAPGNTIYF
TRBV5-4,CASSLNRGKNIQYF
TRBV28,CASSLSTTASYEQYF
TRBV30,CAYRAGGQPQHF
TRBV18,CASSLGHEETQYF
TRBV4-1,CASSGQGFQPQHF
TRBV23-1,CASSHAPTGTDTQYF
TRBV27,CASSSQGAVNQPQHF
TRBV6-4,CASSGGLAGNNEQFF
TRBV27,CASRREGDEAFF
TRBV11-2,CASSLVAGNSYNEQFF
TRBV29-1,CSVEDEGGADTEAFF
TRBV6-6,CASSRQGAGGANVLTF
TRBV6-5,CASSLDRQNTEAFF
TRBV7-9,CASSLASNRGLQPQHF
TRBV7-3,CASSLIGGGADTQYF
TRBV11-1,CASSRPGDTQYF
TRBV7-3,CASSANPPTNTDTQYF
TRBV6-5,CASSYSPGQGHYEQYF
TRBV18,CASSLGQGASGTEAFF
TRBV7-9,CSSSLAVGLLGEQYF
TRBV28,CASSSPGVAGSNEQFF
TRBV7-6,CASSFTSGGKTQYF
TRBV4-2,CASSHAGTHQPQHF
TRBV5-1,CASSLPSGASTDTQYF
TRBV30,CAWSGQGLDTEAFF